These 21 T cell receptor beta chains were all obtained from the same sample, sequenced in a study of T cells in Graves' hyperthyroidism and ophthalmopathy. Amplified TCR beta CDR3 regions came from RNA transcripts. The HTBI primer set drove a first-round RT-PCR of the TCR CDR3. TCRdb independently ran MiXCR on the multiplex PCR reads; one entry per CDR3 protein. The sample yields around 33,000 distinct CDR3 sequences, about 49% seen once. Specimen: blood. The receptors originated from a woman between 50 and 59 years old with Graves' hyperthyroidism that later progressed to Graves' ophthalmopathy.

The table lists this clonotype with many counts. The CDR3 loop is CASSQNRGLGGYTF. As DNA, the CDR3 is TGTGCCAGCAGCCAGAACAGGGGGCTGGGCGGCTACACCTTC. The V and J genes are TRBV6-5 and TRBJ1-2; 9 bases agree with TRBD1. This CDR3 is 14 amino acids long. After removal of 6 bases from V and 8 bases from J, the junction contained 10 bases not matched to a gene. The germline V gene encodes CDR1 MNHEY and CDR2 SVGAGI.

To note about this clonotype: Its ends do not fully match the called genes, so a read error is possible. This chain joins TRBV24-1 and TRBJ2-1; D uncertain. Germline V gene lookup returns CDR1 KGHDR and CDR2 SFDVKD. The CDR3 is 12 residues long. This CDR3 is CATNEYSNQQFF. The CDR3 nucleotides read TGTGCCACGAATGAATATAGCAATCAGCAGTTCTTC.

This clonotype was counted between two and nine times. DNA for the CDR3: TGTGCCAGCACTGGGAGACAGGGTAGGCTGGAGCAGTACTTC. Protein product: CASTGRQGRLEQYF. The chain couples TRBV2 to TRBJ2-7; TRBD1 agrees at 7 bases. V shed 7 bases, J shed 7 bases, and the junction held 13 bases outside the gene matches. Germline V gene sequence: CDR1 SNHLY, CDR2 FYNNEI. CDR3 length: 14 amino acids.

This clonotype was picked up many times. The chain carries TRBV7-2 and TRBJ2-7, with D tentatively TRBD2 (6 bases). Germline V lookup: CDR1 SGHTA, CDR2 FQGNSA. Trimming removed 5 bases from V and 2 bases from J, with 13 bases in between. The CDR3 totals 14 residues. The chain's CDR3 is CASSPGTGTYEQYF. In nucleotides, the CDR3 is TGTGCCAGCAGCCCCGGGACTGGAACCTACGAGCAGTACTTC.

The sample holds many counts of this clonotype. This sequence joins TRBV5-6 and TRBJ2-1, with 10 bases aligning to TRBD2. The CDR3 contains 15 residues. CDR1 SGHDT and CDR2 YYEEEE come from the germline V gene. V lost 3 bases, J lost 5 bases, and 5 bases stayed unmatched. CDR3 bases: TGTGCCAGCAGCTGGGGACTAGCGCAAGACAATGAGCAGTTCTTC. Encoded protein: CASSWGLAQDNEQFF.

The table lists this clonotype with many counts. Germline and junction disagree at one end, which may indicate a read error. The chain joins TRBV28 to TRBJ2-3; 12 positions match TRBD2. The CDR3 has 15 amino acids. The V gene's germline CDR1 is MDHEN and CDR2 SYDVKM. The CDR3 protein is CASSSLAGGTNTQYF. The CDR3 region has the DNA TGTGCCAGCAGTTCACTAGCGGGAGGCACAAATACGCAGTATTTT.

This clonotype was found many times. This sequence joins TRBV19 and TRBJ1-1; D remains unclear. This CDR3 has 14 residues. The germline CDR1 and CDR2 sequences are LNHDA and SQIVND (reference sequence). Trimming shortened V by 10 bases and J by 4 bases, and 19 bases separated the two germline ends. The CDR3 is CAITPGATGTEAFF. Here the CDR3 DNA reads TGTGCCATCACCCCTGGTGCGACGGGCACTGAAGCTTTCTTT.

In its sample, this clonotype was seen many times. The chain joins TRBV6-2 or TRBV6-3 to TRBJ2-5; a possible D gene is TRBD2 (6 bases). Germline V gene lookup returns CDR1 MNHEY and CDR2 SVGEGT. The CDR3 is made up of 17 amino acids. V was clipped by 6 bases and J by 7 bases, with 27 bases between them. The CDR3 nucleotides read TGTGCCAGCAGCGTGACTAGTCGCACCTCAACAATGGGGACCCAGTACTTC. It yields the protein CASSVTSRTSTMGTQYF.

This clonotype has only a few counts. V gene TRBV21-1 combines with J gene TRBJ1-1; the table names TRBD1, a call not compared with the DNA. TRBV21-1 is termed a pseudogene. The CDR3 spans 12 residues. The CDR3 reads CASTSPGSEAFF. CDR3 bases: TGTGCCAGCACCAGCCCGGGGTCTGAAGCTTTCTTT.

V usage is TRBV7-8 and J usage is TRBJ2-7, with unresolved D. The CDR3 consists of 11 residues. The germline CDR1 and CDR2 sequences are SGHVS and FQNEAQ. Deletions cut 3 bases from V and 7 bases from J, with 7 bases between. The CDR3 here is CASSFAGEQYF. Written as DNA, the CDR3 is TGTGCCAGCAGCTTCGCCGGGGAGCAGTACTTC. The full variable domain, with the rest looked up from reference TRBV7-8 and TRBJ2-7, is GAGVSQSPRYKVAKRGQDVALRCDPISGHVSLFWYQQALGQGPEFLTYFQNEAQLDKSGLPSDRFFAERPEGSVSTLKIQRTQQEDSAVYLCASSFAGEQYFGPGTRLTVT.

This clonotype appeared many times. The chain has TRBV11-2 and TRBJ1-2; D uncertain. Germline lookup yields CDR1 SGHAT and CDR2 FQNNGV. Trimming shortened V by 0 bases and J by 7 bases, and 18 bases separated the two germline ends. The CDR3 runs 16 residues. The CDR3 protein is CASSLDRLRVPGGYTF. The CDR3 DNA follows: TGTGCCAGCAGCTTAGATCGCCTTCGGGTCCCCGGTGGCTACACCTTC. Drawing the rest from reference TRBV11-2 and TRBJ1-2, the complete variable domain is EAGVAQSPRYKIIEKRQSVAFWCNPISGHATLYWYQQILGQGPKLLIQFQNNGVVDDSQLPKDRFSAERLKGVDSTLKIQPAKLEDSAVYLCASSLDRLRVPGGYTFGSGTRLTVV.

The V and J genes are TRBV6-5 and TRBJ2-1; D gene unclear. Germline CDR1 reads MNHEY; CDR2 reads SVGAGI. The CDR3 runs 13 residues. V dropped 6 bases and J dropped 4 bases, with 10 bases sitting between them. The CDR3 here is CASSQDLYNEQFF. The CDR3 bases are TGTGCCAGCAGCCAGGACCTTTACAATGAGCAGTTCTTC.

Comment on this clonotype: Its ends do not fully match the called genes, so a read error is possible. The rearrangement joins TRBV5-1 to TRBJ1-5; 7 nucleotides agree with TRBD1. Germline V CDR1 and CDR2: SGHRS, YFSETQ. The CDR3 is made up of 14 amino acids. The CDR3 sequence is CASGFSTGDPYEHF. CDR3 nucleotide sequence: TGCGCCAGCGGCTTCTCCACAGGGGATCCCTACGAGCATTTT. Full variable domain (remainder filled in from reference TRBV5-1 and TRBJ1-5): KAGVTQTPRYLIKTRGQQVTLSCSPISGHRSVSWYQQTPGQGLQFLFEYFSETQRNKGNFPGRFSGRQFSNSRSEMNVSTLELGDSALYLCASGFSTGDPYEHFGDGTRLSIL.

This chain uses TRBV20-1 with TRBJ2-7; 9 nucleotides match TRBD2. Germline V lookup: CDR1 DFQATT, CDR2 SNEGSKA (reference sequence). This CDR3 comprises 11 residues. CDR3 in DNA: TGCAGCGGGACTAGCCTAGGCGAGCAGTACTTC. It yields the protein CSGTSLGEQYF.

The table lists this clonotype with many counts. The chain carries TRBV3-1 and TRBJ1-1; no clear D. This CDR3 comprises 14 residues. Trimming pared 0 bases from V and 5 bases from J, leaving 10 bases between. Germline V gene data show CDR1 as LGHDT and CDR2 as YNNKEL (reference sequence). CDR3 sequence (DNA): TGTGCCAGCAGCCAAGAAGGCAGGCGAACTGAAGCTTTCTTT. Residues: CASSQEGRRTEAFF.

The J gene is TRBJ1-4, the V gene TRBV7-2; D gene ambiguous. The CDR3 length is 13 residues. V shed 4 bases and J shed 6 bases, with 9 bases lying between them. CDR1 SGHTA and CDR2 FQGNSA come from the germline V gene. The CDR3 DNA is TGTGCCAGCAGCTCGATCGGTGATGAAAAACTGTTTTTT. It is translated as CASSSIGDEKLFF.

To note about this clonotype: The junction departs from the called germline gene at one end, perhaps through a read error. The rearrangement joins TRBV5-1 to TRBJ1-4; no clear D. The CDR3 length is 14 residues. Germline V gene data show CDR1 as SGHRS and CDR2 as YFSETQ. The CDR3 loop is CASSSRPENEKLFF. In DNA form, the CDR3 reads TGCGCCAGCAGCTCAAGACCGGAGAATGAAAAACTGTTCTTT.

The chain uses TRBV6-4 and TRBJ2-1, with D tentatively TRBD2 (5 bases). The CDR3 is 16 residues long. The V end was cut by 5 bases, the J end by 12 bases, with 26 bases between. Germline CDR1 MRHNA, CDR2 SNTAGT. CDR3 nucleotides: TGTGCCAGCAGTCCAATGGCGGGCGCTAGCACAGATACGCAGTTCTTC. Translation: CASSPMAGASTDTQFF.

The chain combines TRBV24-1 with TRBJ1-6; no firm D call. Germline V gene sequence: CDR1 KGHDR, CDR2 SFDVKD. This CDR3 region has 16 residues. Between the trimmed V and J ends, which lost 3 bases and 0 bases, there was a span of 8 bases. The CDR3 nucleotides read TGTGCCACCAGTGATGAGGAGAGCTCCTATAATTCACCCCTCCACTTT. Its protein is CATSDEESSYNSPLHF.

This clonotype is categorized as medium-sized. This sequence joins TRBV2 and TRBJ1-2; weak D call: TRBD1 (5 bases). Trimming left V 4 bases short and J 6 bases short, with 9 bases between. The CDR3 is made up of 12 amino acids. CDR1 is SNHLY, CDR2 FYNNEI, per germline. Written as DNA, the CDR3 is TGTGCCAGCAGTGGCTGGGGACATGGCTACACCTTC. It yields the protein CASSGWGHGYTF.

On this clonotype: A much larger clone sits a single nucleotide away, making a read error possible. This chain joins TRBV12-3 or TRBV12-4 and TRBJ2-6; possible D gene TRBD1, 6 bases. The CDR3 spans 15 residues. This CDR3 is CASGTGSSGAIVQTF. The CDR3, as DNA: TGTGCCAGCGGAACAGGGAGCTCTGGGGCCATCGTCCAGACTTTC.